This entry is about one T cell receptor (beta chain). Antigen: not known. This sample stems from a study of cytomegalovirus exposure and HLA in healthy donors. Notes on the study in general: In a later analysis, DRB1 alleles had the most associated TCRs; HLA-C alleles the fewest.

Vbeta (60) and Jbeta (13) primers were used in the PCR. The data were produced by immunoSEQ multiplex PCR, yet TCRdb's version contains in-frame clones alone and is incomplete. This sample yields around 140,000 clones, of which almost 85% are seen a single time; roughly 3.2% belongs to the top ten. Germline assignment: CDR1 MGHRA and CDR2 YSYEKL. With 4 bases removed from V and 4 bases from J, the gap between germline ends came to 20 bases. The CDR3 spans 16 residues. Sequenced input: PBMCs. The chain couples TRBV4-1 to TRBJ2-7; D is uncertain. The TCR was taken from a man aged 18 to 30 in good health and CMV-seropositive. The CDR3 DNA is TGCGCCAGCAGCCCCTCCGGTGAGGAGAGGAGTTACGAGCAGTACTTC. This codes for CASSPSGEERSYEQYF.